These 10 T cell receptor beta chains came from one sample sequenced in a study of blood T cells in healthy people across ages. Together with a sample-barcoded 5' primer, a J-beta primer mix was included in a second PCR lasting about 7 to 11 cycles. TCRdb passed the 5' RACE reads through MiXCR, listing each CDR3 protein once. The sample includes hundreds of thousands of distinct CDR3 sequences, roughly 50% of them seen just once. Sequenced material: blood. Receptor source: a man younger than 45 in good health.

V is TRBV24-1 and J is TRBJ2-6; 9 bases are shared with TRBD1. The CDR3 is made up of 19 amino acids. V lost 4 bases and J lost 0; bases outside the gene matches: 9. Looked up from germline, CDR1 is KGHDR and CDR2 is SFDVKD. CDR3 DNA: TGTGCCACCAGTGACAAGGGTGGGACAGGGTTCTCTGGGGCCAACGTCCTGACTTTC. Translating gives CATSDKGGTGFSGANVLTF.

This clonotype was counted a single time. The chain combines TRBV10-3 with TRBJ2-7; 9 bases are shared with TRBD2. This CDR3 has 16 residues. Losses at the gene ends were 2 bases for V and 7 bases for J; bases not matched to a gene: 12. CDR1 ENHRY and CDR2 SYGVKD come from the germline V gene. CDR3 coding DNA: TGTGCCATCAGTGAGGGCGCTAGCGGGGTCTACAATGAGCAGTACTTC. Amino acids: CAISEGASGVYNEQYF.

J is TRBJ2-3 and V is TRBV7-3; 7 bases are shared with TRBD1. This CDR3 has 15 amino acids. Looked up from germline, CDR1 is SGHTA and CDR2 is FQGTGA. With 0 bases clipped from V and 4 bases from J, the junction kept 4 bases outside the gene matches. In nucleotides, the CDR3 is TGTGCCAGCAGCTTAACGACAGGGCGGTCAGATACGCAGTATTTT. Residues: CASSLTTGRSDTQYF.

This chain joins TRBV27 and TRBJ2-7; 8 bases are shared with TRBD1. Germline V gives CDR1 MNHEY, CDR2 SMNVEV (reference sequence). V was clipped by 6 bases and J by 10 bases; unmatched bases: 14. This CDR3 region has 14 residues. The CDR3 loop reads CASSQTGAITSQYF. The CDR3 DNA reads TGTGCCAGCAGCCAGACAGGGGCAATCACTTCTCAGTACTTC.

In its sample, this clonotype was seen a few times. This rearrangement joins TRBV7-2 to TRBJ2-6, with D possibly being TRBD1 (5 bases). The V gene lost 3 bases and the J gene lost 2 bases, with 8 bases spanning the gap. The CDR3 has 15 residues. The germline gives CDR1 SGHTA, CDR2 FQGNSA. CDR3: CASSFTGAGANVLTF. The CDR3 region has the DNA TGTGCCAGCAGCTTTACAGGTGCTGGGGCCAACGTCCTGACTTTC.

This clonotype showed up just a few times. The chain joins TRBV28 to TRBJ2-7; unclear D gene. Germline loops: CDR1 MDHEN, CDR2 SYDVKM. This CDR3 is 11 amino acids long. Trimming cost V 10 bases and J 4 bases, with 11 bases left between them. CDR3 coding DNA: TGTGCCACCCTAATGCGGTACGAGCAGTACTTC. It translates to CATLMRYEQYF. The variable domain in full, completed from reference TRBV28 and TRBJ2-7, reads DVKVTQSSRYLVKRTGEKVFLECVQDMDHENMFWYRQDPGLGLRLIYFSYDVKMKEKGDIPEGYSVSREKKERFSLILESASTNQTSMYLCATLMRYEQYFGPGTRLTVT.

In this sample, this clonotype turned up a few times. The chain is built from TRBV6-5 and TRBJ1-2, with D tentatively TRBD1 (5 bases). V was trimmed by 5 bases and J by 7 bases, leaving 11 bases between them. This CDR3 comprises 12 residues. Germline CDR1 is MNHEY and CDR2 is SVGAGI. CDR3 nucleotide sequence: TGTGCCAGCAGTCCGGGACCGCGTGGCTACACCTTC. This encodes CASSPGPRGYTF.

This clonotype has a handful of counts. V usage is TRBV27 and J usage is TRBJ2-7; D may be TRBD2 (6 bases). V was cut by 5 bases and J by 1 base, with 15 bases left in between. The germline V gene encodes CDR1 MNHEY and CDR2 SMNVEV (reference sequence). The CDR3 runs to 15 residues. The CDR3 nucleotides read TGTGCCAGCAGTACCAGTCCGGAGGGATCCTACGAGCAGTACTTC. Its protein product is CASSTSPEGSYEQYF.

V is TRBV6-2 or TRBV6-3 and J is TRBJ1-5; 7 nucleotides line up with TRBD1. V lost 7 bases, J lost 6 bases, and 6 bases stayed unmatched. CDR3 size: 13 residues. In germline, CDR1 is MNHEY, CDR2 SVGEGT. CDR3: CASTTTGLQPQHF. For the CDR3, the DNA is TGTGCCAGCACCACGACAGGGCTTCAGCCCCAGCATTTT.

The rearrangement uses TRBV9 and TRBJ1-5, with D unresolved. This CDR3 has 18 residues. The germline V and J ends were trimmed by 4 bases and 2 bases, with 22 bases remaining between them. The germline gives CDR1 SGDLS, CDR2 YYNGEE. The chain's CDR3 is CASSPLQEGGRGNQPQHF. The CDR3 DNA sequence: TGTGCCAGCAGCCCATTGCAGGAGGGCGGGAGGGGCAATCAGCCCCAGCATTTT.